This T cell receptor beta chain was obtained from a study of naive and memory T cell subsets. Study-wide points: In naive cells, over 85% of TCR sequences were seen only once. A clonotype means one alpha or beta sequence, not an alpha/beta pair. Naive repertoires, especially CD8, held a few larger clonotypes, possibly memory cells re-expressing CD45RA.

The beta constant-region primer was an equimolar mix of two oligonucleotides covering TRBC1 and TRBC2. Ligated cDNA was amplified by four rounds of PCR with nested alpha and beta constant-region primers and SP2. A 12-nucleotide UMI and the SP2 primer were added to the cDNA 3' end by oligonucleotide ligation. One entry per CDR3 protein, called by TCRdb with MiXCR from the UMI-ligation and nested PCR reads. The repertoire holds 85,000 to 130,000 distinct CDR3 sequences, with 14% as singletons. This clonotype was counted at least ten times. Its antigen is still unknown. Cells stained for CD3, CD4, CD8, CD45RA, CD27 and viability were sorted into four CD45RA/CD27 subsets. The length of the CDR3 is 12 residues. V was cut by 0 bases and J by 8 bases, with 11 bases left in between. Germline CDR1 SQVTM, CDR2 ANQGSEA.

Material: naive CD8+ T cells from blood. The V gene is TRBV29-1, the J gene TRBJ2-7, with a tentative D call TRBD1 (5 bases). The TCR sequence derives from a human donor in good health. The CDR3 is CSVEDAGMKQYF. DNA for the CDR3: TGCAGCGTTGAAGATGCAGGGATGAAGCAGTACTTC.